This T cell receptor (beta chain) was captured by sequencing in a study of PD-L1 blockade in urothelial cancer. Looking at the study overall: Analysis of blood occurred 3 weeks (second dose) and 6 weeks after treatment start.

CDR1 is SGDLS and CDR2 is YYNGEE in the germline V gene. This CDR3 has 14 amino acids. V shed 0 bases and J shed 4 bases, with 10 bases lying between them. TCRdb keeps only in-frame clones here, not all; method: immunoSEQ multiplex PCR. The sample holds 70,000 to 75,000 clones, 85% to 90% seen once. The sample was PBMCs, taken around atezolizumab (anti-PD-L1) treatment. This sequence joins TRBV9 and TRBJ1-1; possibly TRBD1 for D (6 bases). This TCR was recovered from a man aged 55 to 70 with urothelial cancer. In DNA form, the CDR3 reads TGTGCCAGCAGCGTAGGGTTAGGGGGCACTGAAGCTTTCTTT. Protein: CASSVGLGGTEAFF.